Listed here are 29 T cell receptor beta chains from one sample, sequenced in a study of cytomegalovirus exposure and HLA in healthy donors. 13 Jbeta primers and 60 Vbeta primers were used for the PCR. Assay used: immunoSEQ multiplex PCR; TCRdb lists only in-frame clones, some missing. The profile shows about 170,000 clones, about 80% of them singletons. The specimen was PBMCs. The origin of the receptors is a woman in her twenties or thirties in good health and CMV-seropositive.

The rearrangement uses TRBV6-1 and TRBJ1-1; D is perhaps TRBD1 (6 bases). This CDR3 has 14 amino acids. Germline V gene lookup returns CDR1 MNHNS and CDR2 SASEGT. Trimming removed 4 bases from V and 5 bases from J, with 14 bases in between. As DNA, the CDR3 is TGTGCCAGCAGTGCAGACAGGACGGGGACTGAAGCTTTCTTT. Translation: CASSADRTGTEAFF.

J is TRBJ2-5 and V is TRBV25-1; D might be TRBD1 (6 bases). Trimming removed 3 bases from V and 4 bases from J, with 15 bases in between. This CDR3 region has 15 residues. CDR1 MGHDK and CDR2 SYGVNS come from the germline V gene. In DNA, the CDR3 is TGTGCCAGCAGTGACCCCGGGACAACCGGAGAGACCCAGTACTTC. Translated: CASSDPGTTGETQYF.

V gene TRBV6-5 combines with J gene TRBJ2-7; D unresolved. CDR3 length equals 14 residues. V lost 3 bases and J 0 bases, leaving 9 bases between the germline ends. The V gene's germline CDR1 is MNHEY and CDR2 SVGAGI. The CDR3 loop reads CASSYSSSSYEQYF. The DNA for the CDR3 is TGTGCCAGCAGTTATAGCAGCAGCTCCTACGAGCAGTACTTC.

This rearrangement joins TRBV5-1 to TRBJ2-7, with 10 bases matching TRBD2. Germline loops: CDR1 SGHRS, CDR2 YFSETQ. This CDR3 is 16 amino acids long. Trimming at V came to 4 bases and at J to 1 base, leaving 8 bases not matched to a gene. The CDR3 DNA reads TGCGCCAGCAGCCCCGCTAGCGGGAGCCATTCCTACGAGCAGTACTTC. Translation: CASSPASGSHSYEQYF.

The chain carries TRBV7-8 and TRBJ2-7; tentatively, D is TRBD1 (6 bases). V was clipped by 8 bases and J by 2 bases, with 10 bases between them. The CDR3 is 12 amino acids. The germline gives CDR1 SGHVS, CDR2 FQNEAQ. The CDR3 sequence is CASGQGTYEQYF. The CDR3 region has the DNA TGTGCCAGCGGCCAGGGGACCTACGAGCAGTACTTC.

This rearrangement joins TRBV18 to TRBJ2-1; D remains unclear. The CDR3 extends over 16 amino acids. Trimming cost V 0 bases and J 0 bases, with 9 bases left between them. Germline V CDR1 and CDR2: KGHSH, LQKENI. The chain's CDR3 is CASSPPPVASYNEQFF. In DNA form, the CDR3 reads TGTGCCAGCTCACCACCTCCAGTGGCCTCCTACAATGAGCAGTTCTTC.

This chain links TRBV27 with TRBJ1-2; TRBD1 agrees at 9 bases. The V and J ends lost 5 bases and 5 bases, in that order; junction bases with no gene match: 9. Germline assignment: CDR1 MNHEY and CDR2 SMNVEV (reference sequence). The CDR3 sequence is 15 residues long. The chain's CDR3 is CASSPNRGPEYGYTF. DNA for the CDR3: TGTGCCAGCAGTCCCAACAGGGGGCCAGAATATGGCTACACCTTC.

This chain connects TRBV11-3 to TRBJ1-1, with D hard to call. CDR3 size: 14 residues. Trimming pared 1 base from V and 1 base from J, leaving 7 bases between. In germline, CDR1 is SGHNT, CDR2 YENEEA. CDR3 in DNA: TGTGCCAGCAGCTTAGGCCGGGGGAACACTGAAGCTTTCTTT. It yields the protein CASSLGRGNTEAFF.

Here the CDR3 DNA reads TGTGCCAGTAGTCAGACGGGGAACACTGAAGCTTTCTTT. This codes for CASSQTGNTEAFF. The chain couples TRBV19 to TRBJ1-1, with D uncertain. Germline-derived CDR1 and CDR2 are LNHDA and SQIVND (reference sequence). Trimming removed 5 bases at V and 1 base at J, with 8 bases between. The length of the CDR3 is 13 residues.

V usage is TRBV6-4 and J usage is TRBJ1-2; maybe TRBD1 (5 bases). Trimming stripped 5 bases from V and 7 bases from J, with 17 bases between. This CDR3 comprises 14 residues. Germline V gene lookup returns CDR1 MRHNA and CDR2 SNTAGT. CDR3 protein: CASSLGADTGGYTF. The CDR3 region has the DNA TGTGCCAGCAGTCTAGGGGCGGATACGGGTGGCTACACCTTC.

The chain joins TRBV7-2 to TRBJ2-7; 7 nucleotides line up with TRBD1. Germline CDR1 SGHTA, CDR2 FQGNSA. The CDR3 sequence is 15 residues long. The trim removed 4 bases at V and 1 base at J, leaving 7 bases unmatched. CDR3 sequence: CASSWTGTESYEQYF. Here the CDR3 DNA reads TGTGCCAGCAGCTGGACCGGGACAGAATCCTACGAGCAGTACTTC.

This clone was observed a handful of times. The genes are TRBV11-2 and TRBJ2-1, with D perhaps matching TRBD1 (5 bases). Per the germline V gene, CDR1 is SGHAT and CDR2 is FQNNGV. The CDR3 totals 17 residues. Trimming took off 0 bases at V and 6 bases at J, with 18 bases between the two ends. This CDR3 reads CASSLDLFGARSNEQFF. The CDR3 DNA reads as TGTGCCAGCAGCTTAGATCTATTTGGGGCTAGATCCAATGAGCAGTTCTTC.

This clone has just a few counts. The genes are TRBV29-1 and TRBJ2-1; the D is unclear. The CDR3 extends over 11 amino acids. Germline CDR1 reads SQVTM; CDR2 reads ANQGSEA. V dropped 4 bases and J dropped 7 bases, with 8 bases sitting between them. The CDR3 protein is CSVAGLNEQFF. The CDR3 DNA is TGCAGCGTTGCCGGTCTAAATGAGCAGTTCTTC.

V is TRBV6-4 and J is TRBJ2-5; D is possibly TRBD1 (6 bases). Trimming left V 8 bases short and J 0 bases short, with 16 bases between. This CDR3 has 15 residues. Germline values: CDR1 MRHNA, CDR2 SNTAGT. The CDR3 DNA is TGTGCCAGCCCCAACAGGGAGAGGGACCAAGAGACCCAGTACTTC. The encoded protein is CASPNRERDQETQYF.

This clone was observed once. The J gene is TRBJ1-5, the V gene TRBV6-1; no firm D call. The CDR3 covers 17 residues. Looked up from germline, CDR1 is MNHNS and CDR2 is SASEGT. The V end lost 2 bases, the J end lost 3 bases, and 17 bases lay between the germline ends. The CDR3 reads CASSERSRERLNQPQHF. In DNA, the CDR3 is TGTGCCAGCAGTGAACGGAGTCGAGAACGGCTCAATCAGCCCCAGCATTTT.

The chain is built from TRBV19 and TRBJ1-3; a possible D gene is TRBD1 (5 bases). The CDR3 has 15 residues. Trimming took 6 bases from V and 1 from J, leaving 13 bases between them. Germline V gene sequence: CDR1 LNHDA, CDR2 SQIVND (reference sequence). The CDR3: CASRRGFTSGNTIYF. In DNA, the CDR3 is TGTGCCAGTAGAAGGGGTTTCACTTCTGGAAACACCATATATTTT.

The table lists this clone with a count of one. The rearrangement links TRBV28 to TRBJ1-1, with 8 bases aligning to TRBD1. The V and J ends lost 4 bases and 4 bases, in that order; junction bases with no gene match: 8. The CDR3 has 15 residues. Germline V gene data show CDR1 as MDHEN and CDR2 as SYDVKM. CDR3 residues: CASSSTGVGLTEAFF. The CDR3 region has the DNA TGTGCCAGCAGTTCGACAGGGGTCGGTCTCACTGAAGCTTTCTTT.

The chain couples TRBV6-1 to TRBJ2-7; a possible D gene is TRBD1 (7 bases). This CDR3 is built from 14 residues. Trimming stripped 6 bases from V and 2 bases from J, with 14 bases between. Germline CDR1 MNHNS, CDR2 SASEGT. The CDR3, as DNA: TGTGCCAGCAGGCGGGACAGACCTACCTACGAGCAGTACTTC. Translating gives CASRRDRPTYEQYF.

The rearrangement joins TRBV5-1 to TRBJ2-2; D might be TRBD2 (5 bases). V lost 2 bases to trimming and J lost 2 bases, with 10 bases between them. This CDR3 contains 15 residues. Germline CDR1 is SGHRS and CDR2 is YFSETQ. The CDR3 reads CASSFPSSNTGELFF. The CDR3 DNA is TGCGCCAGCAGCTTTCCTAGCAGCAACACCGGGGAGCTGTTTTTT. Full variable domain (missing parts from reference TRBV5-1 and TRBJ2-2): KAGVTQTPRYLIKTRGQQVTLSCSPISGHRSVSWYQQTPGQGLQFLFEYFSETQRNKGNFPGRFSGRQFSNSRSEMNVSTLELGDSALYLCASSFPSSNTGELFFGEGSRLTVL.

This rearrangement joins TRBV27 to TRBJ1-3, with D possibly matching TRBD1 (5 bases). The germline V and J ends were trimmed by 8 bases and 0 bases, with 11 bases remaining between them. The CDR3 sequence is 14 residues long. Germline lookup yields CDR1 MNHEY and CDR2 SMNVEV (reference sequence). The chain's CDR3 is CASRRGGSGNTIYF. The CDR3 DNA reads as TGTGCCAGCCGCCGGGGGGGCTCTGGAAACACCATATATTTT.

The rearrangement uses TRBV29-1 and TRBJ1-2; 9 positions agree with TRBD1. J lost 4 bases, V lost 5 bases, and 5 bases had no gene match. Germline assignment: CDR1 SQVTM and CDR2 ANQGSEA. The CDR3 is 13 amino acids. CDR3 in amino acids: CSVTTGGVYGYTF. The CDR3 DNA follows: TGCAGCGTTACGACAGGGGGGGTCTATGGCTACACCTTC.

This clone was seen a single time. The chain is built from TRBV28 and TRBJ1-4; possibly TRBD1 for D (5 bases). Looked up from germline, CDR1 is MDHEN and CDR2 is SYDVKM. This CDR3 has 14 residues. V was pared by 2 bases and J by 4 bases, with 8 bases between. As DNA, the CDR3 is TGTGCCAGCAGTTTACAGGGATATAATGAAAAACTGTTTTTT. This encodes CASSLQGYNEKLFF.

The rearrangement links TRBV6-5 to TRBJ1-1, with D uncertain. Germline values: CDR1 MNHEY, CDR2 SVGAGI. V was cut by 3 bases and J by 8 bases, with 19 bases left in between. The CDR3 sequence is 15 residues long. The CDR3 here is CASSYGAVVMTEAFF. DNA for the CDR3: TGTGCCAGCAGTTATGGTGCCGTAGTGATGACAGAAGCTTTCTTT.

The chain has TRBV7-2 and TRBJ1-1, with D perhaps matching TRBD1 (5 bases). Trimming took 5 bases from V and 2 from J, leaving 15 bases between them. CDR1 and CDR2 (germline): SGHTA, FQGNSA. The CDR3 consists of 15 residues. CDR3 nucleotides: TGTGCCAGCAGCCCAGTCCAGGGAATAAACACTGAAGCTTTCTTT. Its protein product is CASSPVQGINTEAFF.

V and J are TRBV6-4 and TRBJ2-6, with D possibly matching TRBD2 (5 bases). The CDR3 is 15 amino acids. V was clipped by 6 bases and J by 0 bases, with 9 bases between them. Germline V lookup: CDR1 MRHNA, CDR2 SNTAGT. The CDR3 reads CASSSGGSGANVLTF. The CDR3 DNA follows: TGTGCCAGCAGCTCCGGAGGCTCTGGGGCCAACGTCCTGACTTTC.

The CDR3 coding sequence is TGTGCCAGCAGCTTGGGGGGATGGACTAGCGGGAGTGGGCAGTTCTTC. Translating gives CASSLGGWTSGSGQFF. V gene TRBV5-4 combines with J gene TRBJ2-1, with TRBD2 identical over 13 bases. CDR1 and CDR2 (germline): SGHNT, YYREEE (reference sequence). The CDR3 extends over 16 amino acids. The trim removed 0 bases at V and 12 bases at J, leaving 9 bases unmatched.

The chain recombines TRBV28 with TRBJ1-1; 8 bases match TRBD1. Trimming at V came to 2 bases and at J to 5 bases, leaving 4 bases not matched to a gene. The CDR3 is 14 residues long. CDR1 and CDR2 (germline): MDHEN, SYDVKM. DNA of the CDR3: TGTGCCAGCAGTTTAACCAGGGGGCGTACTGAAGCTTTCTTT. Amino acid sequence: CASSLTRGRTEAFF. The full variable domain, completed using reference TRBV28 and TRBJ1-1, is DVKVTQSSRYLVKRTGEKVFLECVQDMDHENMFWYRQDPGLGLRLIYFSYDVKMKEKGDIPEGYSVSREKKERFSLILESASTNQTSMYLCASSLTRGRTEAFFGQGTRLTVV.

This sequence joins TRBV27 and TRBJ1-2, with D possibly TRBD1 on 6 matching bases. Germline CDR1 MNHEY, CDR2 SMNVEV (reference sequence). The germline V and J ends were trimmed by 3 bases and 10 bases, with 15 bases remaining between them. The CDR3 covers 13 residues. CDR3 amino acids: CASSLGAGAPYTF. The CDR3 nucleotides read TGTGCCAGCAGTTTGGGGGCAGGGGCGCCCTACACCTTC.

V usage is TRBV29-1 and J usage is TRBJ2-7; 7 nucleotides match TRBD2. J was trimmed by 1 base and V by 0 bases; bases with no gene match: 6. Germline V gene sequence: CDR1 SQVTM, CDR2 ANQGSEA. The CDR3 is 15 amino acids. For the CDR3, the DNA is TGCAGCGTTGAAGATAGGGCTAGCGGATCCTACGAGCAGTACTTC. This translates into CSVEDRASGSYEQYF.